This T cell receptor (beta chain) was obtained from a study of T-cell reconstitution after alpha-beta-depleted transplantation in children. The TCRbeta library incorporated unique molecular identifiers. TCRdb re-called the PCR reads through MiXCR, storing one row per CDR3 protein. Counted here are around 440,000 distinct CDR3 sequences, roughly a tenth occurring once; the ten biggest clones make up around 2.2%. This clonotype was picked up many times. V was trimmed by 5 bases and J by 2 bases, leaving 14 bases between them. The CDR3 runs 15 residues. Germline CDR1 and CDR2: MDHEN and SYDVKM. The clonotype comes from a child aged 2 to 15 with inherited bone marrow failure, due to receive a stem cell transplant. The sample in question was PBMCs, obtained before TCRalphabeta/CD19-depleted stem cell transplant. The chain carries TRBV28 and TRBJ2-3; perhaps TRBD2 as D (5 bases). The CDR3 DNA reads as TGTGCCAGCAGTCCAAGGACTTCCTACACAGATACGCAGTATTTT. This translates into CASSPRTSYTDTQYF.